What follows describes a single T cell receptor (beta chain). The sample is drawn from a study of shared clonotypes between healthy human individuals. Authors' methods: Junction-only sequences without quality scores came from ImmunoSEQ, so filtering differed. Clones were read by immunoSEQ multiplex PCR, and TCRdb kept only the in-frame ones, dropping some. D and trimming come from the DNA, and the V and J calls and clone size come from that table. This sample has about 560,000 clones; 70% to 80% occur once, and the top ten carry 12%. The CDR3 contains 15 residues. V was shortened by 4 bases and J by 4 bases, with 15 bases between the two germline ends. Per germline, CDR1 SGHNT and CDR2 YYREEE (reference sequence).

The specimen was PBMCs. The TCR comes from a woman between 40 and 50 years old in good health. Some clones in this sample may be carry-over from other donors' samples. The chain has TRBV5-4 and TRBJ2-1; no firm D call. This chain's CDR3 is CASSPRQGEYNEQFF. CDR3 coding DNA: TGTGCCAGCAGCCCTCGACAAGGAGAGTACAATGAGCAGTTCTTC.